Listed below are T cell receptor beta chains from one sample, sequenced in a study of T-cell reconstitution after alpha-beta-depleted transplantation in children. Using its own MiXCR run on the PCR reads, TCRdb lists one record per CDR3 protein. The sample records approximately 93,000 distinct CDR3 sequences, roughly 8.3% being singletons. The sequences come from PBMCs from the stem cell graft donor, collected from the stem cell graft. The receptors were sampled from a human donor who donated a stem cell graft to a child with congenital amegakaryocytic thrombocytopenia. Each CDR3 is given with its conserved first and last residue. The order of the fields is J gene, clone size, D gene, V gene, CDR3 DNA, CDR3 protein. D genes are given only for firm matches. The listing skips clone size in some rows; elsewhere it reads once, few, many or a size class.

TRBJ1-5,many,-,TRBV12-3/TRBV12-4,TGTGCCAGCAGTTTAAAGTCAGGGGACGGACAGCCCCAGCATTTT,CASSLKSGDGQPQHF
TRBJ1-5,few,TRBD1,TRBV30,TGTGCCTGGACCCAGGGGGTCGGGCAGCCCCAGCATTTT,CAWTQGVGQPQHF
TRBJ1-2,few,TRBD1,TRBV5-5,TGTGCCAGCAGTCAGGGGGTAGACTATGGCTACACCTTC,CASSQGVDYGYTF
TRBJ2-5,many,-,TRBV7-9,TGTGCCAGCAGCTTAGCGACTTGGGAGACCCAGTACTTC,CASSLATWETQYF
TRBJ2-3,many,-,TRBV24-1,TGTGCCACCAGTGATTCAGGAACCTTACTTACAGATACGCAGTATTTT,CATSDSGTLLTDTQYF
TRBJ1-2,many,-,TRBV7-2,TGTGCCAGCAGCTTAGGGTGGCAATTGGGTGGCTACACCTTC,CASSLGWQLGGYTF
TRBJ2-5,few,-,TRBV18,TGTGCCAGCCACCCATTATCGACCCAGTACTTC,CASHPLSTQYF
TRBJ1-6,many,-,TRBV20-1,TGCAGTGCTAGAGTTGAGACCGGGACGGGGAATTCACCCCTCCACTTT,CSARVETGTGNSPLHF
TRBJ2-2,many,-,TRBV20-1,TGCAGTGCTAGTGGGTCCCAGGACACCGGGGAGCTGTTTTTT,CSASGSQDTGELFF
TRBJ1-1,-,TRBD1,TRBV11-2,TGTGCCAGCAGCCAACACAGGACAGGGGGCGCCTTGAACACTGAAGCTTTCTTT,CASSQHRTGGALNTEAFF
TRBJ2-1,many,-,TRBV5-1,TGCGCCAGCAGCTTGGCGGGACGGAGTGAGCAGTTCTTC,CASSLAGRSEQFF
TRBJ2-5,many,TRBD1,TRBV7-2,TGTGCCAGCAGGGACAGGGCCCAAGAGACCCAGTACTTC,CASRDRAQETQYF